These T cell receptor beta chains were read from a single sample in a study of neurological immune-mediated disorders. TCRdb itself ran the 5' RACE reads through MiXCR, one entry per CDR3 protein. The sample lists under 130,000 distinct CDR3 sequences, roughly 10% occurring once. The sequencing input was PBMCs. These receptors all come from a female donor with HTLV-1-associated myelopathy (HAM/TSP). The CDR3 runs from the conserved cysteine through the conserved F or W. The D gene is left open where the match is weak.

>TRBV5-1|TRBD1
CASSFLTGDSEKLFF
>TRBV12-3/TRBV12-4|.
CASRVLVAHEQFF
>TRBV7-6|TRBD1
CASSRPGQGFYEQYF
>TRBV5-1|TRBD2
CASSEQSTGLAAGELFF
>TRBV7-9|TRBD2
CASSFPKTSGGQSSYEQYF
>TRBV15|TRBD1
CATSSGTGGAGELFF
>TRBV5-1|TRBD2
CASSLAVLGLASIEQFF
>TRBV20-1|TRBD2
CSAHRTSGGVNEQFF
>TRBV5-1|.
CASSLEGRSYNEQFF
>TRBV5-1|.
CASSLGGRAGNSPLHF
>TRBV5-1|TRBD2
CASSFLGGGGETQYF
>TRBV5-1|TRBD1
CASSGDSSYNEQFF
>TRBV20-1|TRBD2
CSAAGLVEQYF
>TRBV2|.
CASSERGFSAGVNVLNF
>TRBV5-1|.
CASSLGFGSGELFF
>TRBV5-1|TRBD1
CASRTTGTGYNYEQYF
>TRBV5-1|.
CASSLGQAADTQYF
>TRBV3-1|.
CASSQVYGAYEQYF
>TRBV20-1|.
CSARDHQIGVGSPLHF
>TRBV5-1|.
CASSLEGRPTDTQYF
>TRBV5-1|TRBD2
CASSRSSGGTDTQYF
>TRBV29-1|.
CSVIRAGANVLTF
>TRBV20-1|.
CSATQGSSYNEQFF
>TRBV7-8|.
CASRSGTSNTGELFF
>TRBV6-5|.
CASRADSSNQPQHF
>TRBV20-1|TRBD2
CSARGPGLEFYTQYF
>TRBV9|.
CASSPTLTPYEQYF
>TRBV5-1|.
CASSLGTRETQYF
>TRBV6-5|.
CASSRTGYNEQFF
>TRBV11-2|.
CASSRQGAGANVLTF
>TRBV5-1|.
CASSFGQGPYEQYF
>TRBV27|TRBD1
CASSLLPVQGAGELFF
>TRBV4-1|.
CASSQELRGDEQFF
>TRBV29-1|TRBD2
CSVKNSGGTYNEQFF
>TRBV7-2|.
CASKRARDSYNEQFF
>TRBV28|.
CASKKGNRLDEQFF
>TRBV18|.
CASSPDGSYEQYF
>TRBV25-1|TRBD1
CASSTTGPGPVTQYF
>TRBV11-2|.
CASTSPPGGELFF
>TRBV2|.
CASSASYSYEQYF
>TRBV20-1|TRBD1
CSACPTGAEQYF
>TRBV5-1|TRBD1
CASSVDRAETQYF
>TRBV5-1|.
CASAHPEPQETQYF
>TRBV4-2|TRBD2
CASSRGGVGETQYF
>TRBV5-6|.
CASSFYSASKISGQFF
>TRBV7-9|TRBD1
CASSLGQGTTGAGYTF